This T cell receptor beta chain was sequenced for a study of identical twins. All donors were healthy Caucasians. TCRdb called the 5' RACE reads again in MiXCR, with one record for every CDR3 protein. The repertoire holds about 1.7 million distinct CDR3 sequences, with roughly 35% as singletons. Germline CDR1 and CDR2: MDHEN and SYDVKM. The CDR3 contains 16 residues. V shed 3 bases, J shed 1 base, and the junction held 7 bases outside the gene matches. The receptor's source is a newborn girl in good health. The sample consisted of cord blood. The chain recombines TRBV28 with TRBJ2-3; 7 bases map to TRBD1. CDR3 loop: CASSLPRDRRTDTQYF. CDR3 in DNA: TGTGCCAGCAGTTTGCCCAGGGACAGACGCACAGATACGCAGTATTTT.